A single sample is the source of the 2 T cell receptor beta chains below, sequenced in a study of CXCR3-negative and CXCR3-positive naive CD8 T cells. Their antigen targets remain unknown. The study, taken as a whole, reports: The study found more hydrophobic TRB CDR3s in CXCR3-positive naive cells than in CXCR3-negative naive cells.

TRB cDNA libraries were made by UMI-labeled 5' RACE. TCRdb reprocessed the 5' RACE reads; each CDR3 protein has one entry and no DNA is given. Recorded here are 120,000 to 150,000 distinct CDR3 sequences; the top ten clones represent roughly 0.27%. Sequencing used naive CXCR3+ CD8+ T cells from blood. The subset: CD45RO-CCR7+CD27+CD95- naive CD8+ T cells expressing CXCR3 (TNR3+). Receptors were obtained from a human donor in good health. Some clones in this sample may be carry-over from other donors' samples.

The CDR3 sequence is CASSPGGGEEPQHF. The chain uses TRBV5-6 and TRBJ1-5. CDR1 is SGHDT and CDR2 is YYEEEE in the germline V gene. The CDR3 has 14 residues.

The chain links TRBV7-6 to TRBJ2-7; TCRdb selects TRBD1, and the lack of DNA leaves this call unchecked. This CDR3 has 14 amino acids. The germline CDR1 and CDR2 sequences are SGHVS and FNYEAQ. The CDR3 sequence is CASSARDSSNEQYF. Together with reference TRBV7-6 and TRBJ2-7, the CDR3 gives the full variable domain: GAGVSQSPRYKVTKRGQDVALRCDPISGHVSLYWYRQALGQGPEFLTYFNYEAQQDKSGLPNDRFSAERPEGSISTLTIQRTEQRDSAMYRCASSARDSSNEQYFGPGTRLTVT.